This entry features one T cell receptor (beta chain) sequence. This CDR3 is 14 amino acids long. V was pared by 7 bases and J by 1 base, with 13 bases between. Germline lookup yields CDR1 MGHDK and CDR2 SYGVNS. This record comes from a study of blood T cell repertoires in COVID-19. Libraries were prepared by immunoSEQ multiplex PCR; TCRdb keeps only in-frame clonotypes and omits some of them. This table holds around 32,000 clones, about 92% found once. This chain connects TRBV25-1 to TRBJ1-1, with D possibly being TRBD1 (6 bases). Sequencing was done on a sample of peripheral blood. This TCR derives from a male donor with active COVID-19. The CDR3 sequence: CASNQQGQNTEAFF. The CDR3 nucleotides read TGTGCCAGCAACCAACAGGGACAGAACACTGAAGCTTTCTTT.